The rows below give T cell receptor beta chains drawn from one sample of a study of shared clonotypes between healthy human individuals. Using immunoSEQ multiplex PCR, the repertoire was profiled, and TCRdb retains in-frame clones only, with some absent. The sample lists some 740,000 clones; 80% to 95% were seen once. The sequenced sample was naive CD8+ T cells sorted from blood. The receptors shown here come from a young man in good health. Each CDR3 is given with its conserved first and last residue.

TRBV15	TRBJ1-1	CATSSIRGSKEAFF
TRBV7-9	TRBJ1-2	CASSLDRFYGYTF
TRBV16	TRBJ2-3	CASSLSGGSTDTQYF
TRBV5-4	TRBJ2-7	CASSLAGSTYEQYF
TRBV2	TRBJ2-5	CASSDGQGSFIETQYF
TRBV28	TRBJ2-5	CASSLLLGARETQYF
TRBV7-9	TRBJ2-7	CASSRWTGSWYEQYF
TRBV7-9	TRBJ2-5	CASSTGNWETQYF
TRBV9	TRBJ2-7	CASNLHGLATYEQYF
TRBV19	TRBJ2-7	CASSPAGDGYEQYF
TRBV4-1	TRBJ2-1	CASSQTEGDYNEQFF
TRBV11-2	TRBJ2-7	CASSLVGTVHHYEQYF
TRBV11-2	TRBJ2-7	CASSPWPSSSYEQYF
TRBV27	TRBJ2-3	CASRPGLAFTDTQYF
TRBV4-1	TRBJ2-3	CASSLVAGVTDTQYF
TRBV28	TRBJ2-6	CASSFAAGTGANVLTF
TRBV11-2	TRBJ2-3	CASSPGPGRKKADTQYF
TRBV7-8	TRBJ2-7	CASSLPGGTLAYEQYF
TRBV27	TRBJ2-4	CASSLGPQNIQYF
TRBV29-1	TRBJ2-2	CSVAGTNTGELFF
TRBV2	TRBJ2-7	CASSEFLTGSYEQYF